This T cell receptor beta chain emerged from a study of blood T cell repertoires in COVID-19. Overall study context: Sites in the United States, Italy and Spain provided acute and convalescent COVID-19 samples.

The germline V gene has CDR1 SNHLY and CDR2 FYNNEI. The V end lost 7 bases, the J end lost 6 bases, and 19 bases lay between the germline ends. CDR3 length: 15 residues. Source study methods: By means of reference gene primer amplification, nucleated cell counts were estimated. TCRdb's table, derived via immunoSEQ multiplex PCR, lists solely in-frame clones and lacks some. V and J calls and clone size are as listed in that table; D and trimming were resolved from the DNA. This sample has under 200,000 clones, with around 80% found just once. The source is a woman aged 70-85 years who had recovered from COVID-19. The sample was peripheral blood. The chain is built from TRBV2 and TRBJ1-5, with D perhaps matching TRBD1 (5 bases). CDR3 loop: CASNRLAGLGQPQHF. Here the CDR3 DNA reads TGTGCCAGCAACCGTTTGGCAGGGTTGGGTCAGCCCCAGCATTTT.